Included here is one T cell receptor (beta chain) sequence, with context. The antigen remains unidentified. The source of the sample is a study of T cell responses to AZD1222 COVID-19 vaccine. Study-level background: Second-dose intervals of approximately 4 or approximately 12 weeks were pooled.

Study-wide points: Possibly, clonal diversity was underestimated; donors were largely white British and included more females. Two AZD1222 doses significantly raised spike-specific TCR breadth and depth over controls.

Assay used: immunoSEQ multiplex PCR; TCRdb lists only in-frame clones, some missing. The data contain 130,000 to 150,000 clones, more than 90% of them singletons. The germline V gene encodes CDR1 KGHSH and CDR2 LQKENI. The CDR3 extends over 14 amino acids. V lost 2 bases, J lost 5 bases, and 10 bases lay in between. This chain connects TRBV18 to TRBJ1-5; TRBD1 is a possible D gene (5 bases). Sample: peripheral blood, taken on day 0 of AZD1222 vaccination. This receptor was taken from an adult in good health. CDR3 region: CASSPGGRDQPQHF. The DNA of the CDR3 is TGTGCCAGCTCACCAGGGGGTAGGGATCAGCCCCAGCATTTT.